A selection of T cell receptor beta chains follows, all from one sample in a study of identical twins. TCRdb re-called the 5' RACE reads through MiXCR, storing one row per CDR3 protein. Among 450,000 to 600,000 distinct CDR3 sequences, about a fifth were seen once, and the ten largest hold approximately 0.52%. This sample also appeared in a second study, on yellow fever vaccine responses in identical twins.

Sequencing input: CD4+ T cells sorted from blood. The receptor source for this set is a woman between 18 and 29 years old in good health. CDR3s leave out the opening cysteine and the closing phenylalanine or tryptophan. A row's size may be missing; if present it is once, few, many or a size class.

>TRBJ2-4|-|TRBV10-3
ATRDNENIQY
>TRBJ1-2|-|TRBV29-1
SVKTGANYGYT
>TRBJ2-3|-|TRBV20-1
SASYPGGTTSTDTQY
>TRBJ2-1|-|TRBV18
ASSLGRNLYNEQF
>TRBJ2-3|-|TRBV11-2
ASSLAVYPSTDTQY
>TRBJ2-5|few|TRBV6-1
ASTMGGPSAGTQY
>TRBJ2-7|once|TRBV28
ASSLARGVYEQY
>TRBJ2-2|-|TRBV12-3/TRBV12-4
ASSRWAGELF
>TRBJ2-2|-|TRBV12-3/TRBV12-4
ASNTGQGATGELF
>TRBJ2-1|few|TRBV12-3/TRBV12-4
ASSLLQGQGNNEQF
>TRBJ2-2|-|TRBV29-1
SVEDHRNTGELF
>TRBJ2-7|-|TRBV2
ASSNRLQPYEQY
>TRBJ2-6|few|TRBV20-1
SAIGGTATGANVLT
>TRBJ2-2|few|TRBV7-6
ASSIIVHEFTGELF
>TRBJ2-2|-|TRBV27
ASRLAGTGELF
>TRBJ2-1|-|TRBV13
ASSSLGQGRANEQF
>TRBJ1-2|few|TRBV12-5
ASGLQDRIGYGYT
>TRBJ2-3|-|TRBV6-1
ASGSDRASTDTQY
>TRBJ2-1|many|TRBV11-1
ASSSRGLAGDSYNEQF
>TRBJ2-3|-|TRBV5-1
ASSRSSGDTDTQY
>TRBJ2-7|-|TRBV28
ASSFTGFGYEQY
>TRBJ2-1|-|TRBV4-2
ASSQDIEPSEQF
>TRBJ2-1|-|TRBV3-1
ASCDCAGALCGF
>TRBJ1-1|few|TRBV28
ASRTGFLNTEAF
>TRBJ1-5|-|TRBV5-1
ASSLDPTGVRNQPQH
>TRBJ2-4|few|TRBV12-3/TRBV12-4
ASNRGRTPQNIQY
>TRBJ2-1|few|TRBV10-3
AISERASGGVYNEQF
>TRBJ1-5|-|TRBV6-1
ASSTDRVRQPQH
>TRBJ2-1|few|TRBV12-3/TRBV12-4
ASSLGRLVRTQF
>TRBJ2-7|few|TRBV6-1
ASSERAEQY
>TRBJ2-1|-|TRBV10-3
AISESGGPFNEQF
>TRBJ1-6|-|TRBV12-3/TRBV12-4
ASTRTGDPSSLH
>TRBJ2-1|-|TRBV11-2
ATGEREPPGEQF
>TRBJ2-3|few|TRBV10-3
AISVRGASTDTQY
>TRBJ2-1|few|TRBV25-1
ASSGRKEQF
>TRBJ1-4|few|TRBV28
ASAPGPLNEKLF
>TRBJ1-3|-|TRBV28
ASGRPGNTIY
>TRBJ1-1|-|TRBV12-5
ASGKGQTNTEAF
>TRBJ2-1|few|TRBV12-3/TRBV12-4
ASSFRSSSYNEQF
>TRBJ1-2|-|TRBV2
ASRGQGLYHYGYT
>TRBJ1-1|-|TRBV5-1
ASRLTGGTEAF
>TRBJ1-1|few|TRBV4-2
ASSPTGGGMNTEAF
>TRBJ2-5|few|TRBV29-1
SVEGRERGPETRRDGDETQY
>TRBJ1-3|many|TRBV4-1
ASSPLSFGNTIY
>TRBJ2-3|few|TRBV10-2
ASSVMADTQY
>TRBJ2-7|-|TRBV2
ASNRGGTHEQY
>TRBJ2-1|-|TRBV29-1
SATGDLSNEQF
>TRBJ2-4|few|TRBV25-1
ASSDRGTAKNIQY
>TRBJ2-5|-|TRBV4-1
ASSQDPAYQETQY
>TRBJ2-4|few|TRBV6-1
ASSTGSKNIQY